This record covers a single T cell receptor (beta chain). The antigen is not known. This specimen comes from a study of T cells in narcolepsy. Findings of the study overall: Autoreactive clonotypes reportedly recurred in blood of same and different patients, not controls. Some memory CD4+ repertoires had no autoreactive clone sequences.

This CDR3 region has 12 residues. CDR1 LNHDA and CDR2 SQIVND come from the germline V gene (reference sequence). The V end lost 9 bases, the J end lost 5 bases, and 10 bases lay between the germline ends. Assay: immunoSEQ multiplex PCR; the TCRdb copy retains only in-frame clones and omits some. This sample has around 30,000 clones; over 65% occur once, and the top ten carry 2% to 2.5%. What was sequenced was memory (CD45RA-) CD4+ T cells from blood. This TCR was recovered from a human donor in good health. The J gene is TRBJ1-4, the V gene TRBV19; no firm D call. In nucleotides, the CDR3 is TGTGCCAGCAAGGGATTCAATGAAAAACTGTTTTTT. Translated: CASKGFNEKLFF.